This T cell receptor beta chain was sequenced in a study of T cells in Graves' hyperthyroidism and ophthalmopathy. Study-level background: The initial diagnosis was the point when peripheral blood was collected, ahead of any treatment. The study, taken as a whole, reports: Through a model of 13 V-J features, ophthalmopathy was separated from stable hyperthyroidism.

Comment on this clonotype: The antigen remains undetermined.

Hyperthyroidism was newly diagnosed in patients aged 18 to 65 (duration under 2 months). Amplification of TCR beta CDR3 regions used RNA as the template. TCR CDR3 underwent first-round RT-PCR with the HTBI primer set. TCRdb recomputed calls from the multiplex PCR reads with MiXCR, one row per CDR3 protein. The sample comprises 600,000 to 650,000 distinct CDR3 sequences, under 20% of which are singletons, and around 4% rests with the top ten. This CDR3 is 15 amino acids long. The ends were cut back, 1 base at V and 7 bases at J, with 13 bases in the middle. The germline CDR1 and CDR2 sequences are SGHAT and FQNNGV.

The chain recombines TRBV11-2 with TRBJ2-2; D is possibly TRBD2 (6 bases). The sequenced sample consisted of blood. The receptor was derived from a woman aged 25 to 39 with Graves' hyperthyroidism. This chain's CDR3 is CASSLVGGSGGELFF. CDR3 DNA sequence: TGTGCCAGCAGCTTAGTAGGAGGGTCGGGCGGGGAGCTGTTTTTT.